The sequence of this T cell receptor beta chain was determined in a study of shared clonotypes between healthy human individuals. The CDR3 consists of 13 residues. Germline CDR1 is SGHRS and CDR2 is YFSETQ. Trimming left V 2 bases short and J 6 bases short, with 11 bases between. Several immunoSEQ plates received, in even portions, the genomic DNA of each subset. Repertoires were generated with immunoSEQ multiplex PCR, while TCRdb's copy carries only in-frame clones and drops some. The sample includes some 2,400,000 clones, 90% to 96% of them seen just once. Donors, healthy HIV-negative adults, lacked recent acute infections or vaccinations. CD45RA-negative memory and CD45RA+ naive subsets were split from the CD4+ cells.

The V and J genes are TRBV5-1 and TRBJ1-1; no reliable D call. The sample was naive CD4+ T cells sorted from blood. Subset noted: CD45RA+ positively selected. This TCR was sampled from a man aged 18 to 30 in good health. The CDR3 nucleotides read TGCGCCAGCAGCTTAGATATTGGGGCTGAAGCTTTCTTT. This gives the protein CASSLDIGAEAFF.